In its sample, the clone carrying this T cell receptor (beta chain) was seen once. The data derive from a study of control samples from healthy donors and cancer patients. Measured with immunoSEQ multiplex PCR; TCRdb has only the in-frame clones, and not every one. Of roughly 92,000 clones in the sample, about 88% are singletons; the top ten hold roughly 1.3%. CDR3 size: 13 residues. V lost 3 bases, J lost 5 bases, and 10 bases lay in between. The specimen sequenced was blood. The sequence was collected from a woman aged 50 to 60 in good health. This sequence joins TRBV12-3 or TRBV12-4 and TRBJ1-2; D is uncertain. The CDR3 nucleotides read TGTGCCAGCAGTTTCGAGAGAAGGTATGGCTACACCTTC. Residues: CASSFERRYGYTF.